The 20 T cell receptor beta chains in this list originate from one sample, sequenced in a study of molecular identifiers for immune sequencing clone quantification. TCRdb itself ran the PCR reads through MiXCR, one entry per CDR3 protein. The profile shows roughly 10,000 distinct CDR3 sequences, over 13% of them singletons. The specimen sequenced was naive CD8+ T cells from blood, with Jurkat cell RNA spiked in. Subset: FACS-sorted CD8+CD4-CCR7+CD45RA+ naive T cells. The receptors were sampled from a human donor in good health. Some libraries in this study had Jurkat cell RNA spiked in.

For this clonotype: The junction does not match germline at one end; this may be a read error. This chain joins TRBV29-1 and TRBJ2-3; TRBD2 agrees at 7 bases. The length of the CDR3 is 14 residues. Germline loops: CDR1 SQVTM, CDR2 ANQGSEA. Here the CDR3 DNA reads TGCAGCGTTCTGGGTGCGGGGGTCACAGACACGCGGTATTTT. Residues: CSVLGAGVTDTRYF.

The chain couples TRBV10-3 to TRBJ2-7, with D perhaps matching TRBD2 (6 bases). The ends were cut back, 9 bases at V and 2 bases at J, with 17 bases in the middle. This CDR3 comprises 14 residues. The germline CDR1 and CDR2 sequences are ENHRY and SYGVKD. CDR3 nucleotide sequence: TGTGCCATTACAGCGGGTGCGAACACCTACGAGCAGTACTTC. The encoded protein is CAITAGANTYEQYF.

This clonotype was detected many times. This clone may be a read error of a much larger clone one base away. The chain combines TRBV4-3 with TRBJ2-1, with 7 bases fitting TRBD2. Germline assignment: CDR1 LGHNA and CDR2 YSLEER. The CDR3 runs 15 residues. Trimming removed 0 bases from V and 4 bases from J; junction bases left unmatched: 3. DNA for the CDR3: TGCGCCAGCAGCCAAGATCAAGCGGGATACAATGAGCAGTTCTTC. Translated: CASSQDQAGYNEQFF.

In this sample, this clonotype is medium-sized. V usage is TRBV19 and J usage is TRBJ2-7; TRBD1 matches 8 bases. Trimming at V came to 3 bases and at J to 2 bases, leaving 3 bases not matched to a gene. The CDR3 extends over 14 amino acids. Germline CDR1 and CDR2: LNHDA and SQIVND (reference sequence). CDR3: CASSITTGAYEQYF. The CDR3 coding sequence is TGTGCCAGTAGTATCACGACAGGGGCCTACGAGCAGTACTTC.

This clonotype showed up many times. The chain has TRBV19 and TRBJ1-6, with D possibly TRBD1 on 6 matching bases. The CDR3 has 15 amino acids. CDR1 is LNHDA, CDR2 SQIVND, per germline (reference sequence). V gave up 4 bases and J gave up 10 bases, with 17 bases separating them. The chain's CDR3 is CASSTYGGSGSPLHF. The CDR3 DNA reads TGTGCCAGTAGTACCTACGGGGGCTCGGGATCACCCCTCCACTTT.

This clonotype showed up many times. The V and J genes are TRBV11-2 and TRBJ2-5; D not resolved. CDR1 and CDR2 from the germline V gene are SGHAT and FQNNGV. V was pared by 7 bases and J by 2 bases, with 11 bases between. The CDR3 spans 13 residues. The CDR3 is CASTPPYQETQYF. DNA of the CDR3: TGTGCCAGCACCCCCCCATATCAAGAGACCCAGTACTTC.

This clonotype was seen at least ten times. This rearrangement joins TRBV4-1 to TRBJ2-7; the D is unclear. The CDR3 sequence is 15 residues long. The V gene lost 0 bases and the J gene lost 6 bases, with 15 bases spanning the gap. The germline gives CDR1 MGHRA, CDR2 YSYEKL. CDR3 coding DNA: TGCGCCAGCAGCCAAGATGTCTCCTTTCCGGGCGAGCAGTACTTC. Protein: CASSQDVSFPGEQYF.

This clonotype appeared many times. J is TRBJ2-1 and V is TRBV7-9; no definite D call. Germline V gene lookup returns CDR1 SEHNR and CDR2 FQNEAQ (reference sequence). Trimming pared 2 bases from V and 3 bases from J, leaving 11 bases between. The CDR3 is 15 residues long. The CDR3 loop reads CASSLKMSVYNEQFF. In nucleotides, the CDR3 is TGTGCCAGCAGCTTAAAAATGTCAGTCTACAATGAGCAGTTCTTC.

This clonotype was detected only once. Possible read error: a much larger clone is one base away. The chain employs TRBV11-2 and TRBJ2-7, with TRBD2 matching 7 bases. CDR3 length: 13 residues. CDR1 is SGHAT, CDR2 FQNNGV, per germline. J gave up 3 bases and V 8 bases, and 7 bases lay outside the gene matches. The CDR3 loop reads CASRVGGVYEQYF. In nucleotides, the CDR3 is TGTGCCAGCCGAGTGGGAGGGGTCTACGAGCAGTACTTC.

By share, this clonotype counts as medium-sized (0.01 to 0.1%). The chain combines TRBV27 with TRBJ1-1; 9 bases are a match to TRBD1. The germline CDR1 and CDR2 sequences are MNHEY and SMNVEV (reference sequence). This CDR3 region has 15 residues. Unmatched junction bases numbered 3, after V lost 4 bases and J lost 0 bases. CDR3 sequence (DNA): TGTGCCAGCAGTTGGAGACAGGGGGTGAACACTGAAGCTTTCTTT. It translates to CASSWRQGVNTEAFF.

By share of the sample, this clonotype is medium-sized. The gene calls are TRBV28 and TRBJ2-7, with 8 bases that match TRBD1. This CDR3 has 13 residues. Germline V gene data show CDR1 as MDHEN and CDR2 as SYDVKM. V shed 8 bases and J 2 bases; nucleotides not matched to a gene: 5. Here the CDR3 reads CASLGQGAYEQYF. The CDR3 DNA reads TGTGCCAGCCTTGGACAGGGAGCCTACGAGCAGTACTTC. The full variable domain, rest sourced from reference TRBV28 and TRBJ2-7, is DVKVTQSSRYLVKRTGEKVFLECVQDMDHENMFWYRQDPGLGLRLIYFSYDVKMKEKGDIPEGYSVSREKKERFSLILESASTNQTSMYLCASLGQGAYEQYFGPGTRLTVT.

This clonotype occurred many times. This rearrangement joins TRBV4-1 to TRBJ1-1, with 8 bases identical to TRBD1. V gave up 3 bases and J gave up 5 bases; unmatched junction bases: 8. There are 15 residues in the CDR3. Germline V gene sequence: CDR1 MGHRA, CDR2 YSYEKL. The CDR3 region has the DNA TGCGCCAGCAGCCACTCACAGGGGGGTTTGACTGAAGCTTTCTTT. Translating gives CASSHSQGGLTEAFF.

In this sample, this clonotype is medium-sized. This chain links TRBV5-1 with TRBJ2-3; D not certain. Between the trimmed V and J ends, which lost 4 bases and 6 bases, there was a span of 9 bases. CDR3 length equals 12 residues. Germline V gene data show CDR1 as SGHRS and CDR2 as YFSETQ. In nucleotides, the CDR3 is TGCGCCAGCAGCCCCGTCGCGGATACGCAGTATTTT. Protein product: CASSPVADTQYF. The complete variable domain, with remaining parts taken from reference TRBV5-1 and TRBJ2-3, reads KAGVTQTPRYLIKTRGQQVTLSCSPISGHRSVSWYQQTPGQGLQFLFEYFSETQRNKGNFPGRFSGRQFSNSRSEMNVSTLELGDSALYLCASSPVADTQYFGPGTRLTVL.

This clonotype was found many times. The gene calls are TRBV7-9 and TRBJ2-1, with TRBD1 matching over 9 bases. The J segment lost 8 bases and the V segment lost 5 bases, leaving 7 bases of the junction unmatched. Germline CDR1 reads SEHNR; CDR2 reads FQNEAQ (reference sequence). The CDR3 sequence is 14 residues long. The CDR3, as DNA: TGTGCCAGCAGCCAAGGGACAGGGAGGGATGAGCAGTTCTTC. It encodes CASSQGTGRDEQFF. Full variable domain (outside the CDR3, taken from reference TRBV7-9 and TRBJ2-1): DTGVSQNPRHKITKRGQNVTFRCDPISEHNRLYWYRQTLGQGPEFLTYFQNEAQLEKSRLLSDRFSAERPKGSFSTLEIQRTEQGDSAMYLCASSQGTGRDEQFFGPGTRLTVL.

There are many counts of this clonotype. This chain uses TRBV7-9 with TRBJ2-1, with D perhaps TRBD2 (6 bases). This CDR3 is built from 17 residues. Deletions cut 4 bases from V and 2 bases from J, with 18 bases between. The V gene's germline CDR1 is SEHNR and CDR2 FQNEAQ (reference sequence). The DNA of the CDR3 is TGTGCCAGCAGCTCCGCGTGGGGGGAGACTACCTACAATGAGCAGTTCTTC. Translation: CASSSAWGETTYNEQFF.

This clonotype has just a few counts. A single base separates this from a much larger clone, so it may be a read error. CDR3 sequence: CVSSWTANYGYTF. For the CDR3, the DNA is TGTGTCAGCAGTTGGACGGCTAACTATGGCTACACCTTC. The rearrangement joins TRBV27 to TRBJ1-2; D uncertain. Looked up from germline, CDR1 is MNHEY and CDR2 is SMNVEV (reference sequence). The CDR3 runs 13 residues.

Sample share makes this clonotype medium-sized. This chain connects TRBV7-3 to TRBJ2-3, with a possible D match to TRBD1 (6 bases). The CDR3 runs 15 residues. The germline CDR1 and CDR2 sequences are SGHTA and FQGTGA. V was clipped by 5 bases and J by 0 bases, with 12 bases between them. CDR3 in DNA: TGTGCCAGCAGCGGAATGGGGGCAAGCACAGATACGCAGTATTTT. Amino acid sequence: CASSGMGASTDTQYF.

This clonotype was recorded many times. The V and J genes are TRBV29-1 and TRBJ2-3; TRBD2 matches 11 bases. Germline values: CDR1 SQVTM, CDR2 ANQGSEA. The CDR3 length is 19 residues. The trim removed 4 bases at V and 3 bases at J, leaving 18 bases unmatched. The CDR3 sequence: CSVGGGLAGGAVWTDTQYF. DNA of the CDR3: TGCAGCGTTGGGGGGGGGCTAGCGGGAGGAGCCGTATGGACAGATACGCAGTATTTT.

In its sample, this clonotype was seen many times. This chain joins TRBV4-3 and TRBJ2-7; D gene ambiguous. This CDR3 comprises 13 residues. V was trimmed by 1 base and J by 0 bases, leaving 4 bases between them. The germline gives CDR1 LGHNA, CDR2 YSLEER. DNA for the CDR3: TGCGCCAGCAGCCAAGGAAGCTCCTACGAGCAGTACTTC. Protein: CASSQGSSYEQYF.

In its sample, this clonotype was seen many times. The J gene is TRBJ1-3, the V gene TRBV7-2; D is uncertain. This CDR3 has 13 residues. Germline lookup yields CDR1 SGHTA and CDR2 FQGNSA. Between the trimmed V and J ends, which lost 0 bases and 7 bases, there was a span of 7 bases. The CDR3 DNA sequence: TGTGCCAGCAGCTTAGCAGGGCGCAACACCATATATTTT. Amino acids: CASSLAGRNTIYF.